The entry below describes one T cell receptor beta chain. Its antigen remains unknown. This entry is derived from a study of OX40 agonist ivuxolimab in advanced cancers. Clones were sequenced by immunoSEQ multiplex PCR, and TCRdb holds only the in-frame ones, with some missing. The sample shows about 63,000 clones, 80% to 90% of them seen only once. After removal of 9 bases from V and 2 bases from J, the junction contained 8 bases not matched to a gene. In germline, CDR1 is LNHDA, CDR2 SQIVND (reference sequence). The CDR3 is made up of 14 amino acids. Study results and limitations: Fewer expanded clones were found on average in CD4+ than in CD8+ T cells. The antigens recognized by the expanded peripheral T cells, that is their antigen specificity, were not determined. At doses 0.1 to 3.0 mg/kg, CD4+ and CD8+ clones expanded. Several nonresponders also turned out to have low normalized T-cell clonal expansion.

The starting material was CD4+ or CD8+ T cells sorted from blood, obtained in a trial of the OX40 agonist ivuxolimab. The chain combines TRBV19 with TRBJ2-5; TRBD1 matches 8 bases. This clonotype was obtained from an adult with an advanced solid tumor such as melanoma, head and neck, liver or kidney cancer. CDR3 protein: CASALGTGQETQYF. In DNA form, the CDR3 reads TGTGCCAGCGCATTGGGGACAGGTCAAGAGACCCAGTACTTC.